The T cell receptor (beta chain) under discussion was sequenced for a study of T-cell memory formation after mild COVID-19. Findings and limits, study-wide: There were some responding clones in pre-infection memory, which suggested that cross-reactive memory had joined. Shrinking CD4+ clones were chiefly CM and EM; CD8+ ones were chiefly EMRA.

The ends lost 3 bases at V and 8 bases at J; junction bases unmatched: 3. Looked up from germline, CDR1 is DFQATT and CDR2 is SNEGSKA (reference sequence). The CDR3 spans 11 residues. TCRdb re-called the 5' RACE reads through MiXCR, storing one row per CDR3 protein. The profile shows 270,000 or so distinct CDR3 sequences, 16% of them singletons. This clonotype was found a few times. What it binds is unknown. Sequencing was carried out using PBMCs or a T cell subset sorted from them (not recorded which). The V gene is TRBV20-1, the J gene TRBJ1-2, with TRBD1 identical over 7 bases. The clonotype was recovered from a young man who had mild COVID-19 (a few samples of this study predate the infection). Cell type and time point are not known. In DNA, the CDR3 is TGCAGTGCTAGGAGACAGGGCGGCTACACCTTC. It codes for CSARRQGGYTF.